The rows below give T cell receptor beta chains drawn from one sample of a study of blood T cell repertoires in COVID-19. Here immunoSEQ multiplex PCR was the method, and the copy in TCRdb shows in-frame clones only, minus some. The table has roughly 190,000 clones, around nine tenths seen once. Sequencing was carried out using peripheral blood. All receptors come from a man in his forties with active or convalescent COVID-19. CDR3s include the opening cysteine and the closing phenylalanine or tryptophan. Each record gives: D gene, J gene, V gene, clone size, CDR3 protein, CDR3 DNA. A D gene is named only where the DNA matches it firmly. Clone size appears in some rows only: once, few, many, or a class for an expanded clone.

d_call: -
j_call: TRBJ2-6
v_call: TRBV27
clone_size: -
cdr3_aa: CASSLLQSGANVLTF
cdr3_nt: TGTGCCAGCAGTTTATTGCAGTCTGGGGCCAACGTCCTGACTTTC

d_call: TRBD2
j_call: TRBJ2-1
v_call: TRBV5-1
clone_size: -
cdr3_aa: CASSPGTSTVEQFF
cdr3_nt: TGCGCCAGCAGCCCGGGGACTAGTACAGTTGAGCAGTTCTTC

d_call: -
j_call: TRBJ2-1
v_call: TRBV2
clone_size: -
cdr3_aa: CASSEEPRPPRVGNEQFF
cdr3_nt: TGTGCCAGCAGTGAAGAACCTAGGCCGCCTCGCGTCGGGAATGAGCAGTTCTTC

d_call: -
j_call: TRBJ1-3
v_call: TRBV9
clone_size: -
cdr3_aa: CASSAGGASSGNTIYF
cdr3_nt: TGTGCCAGCAGCGCCGGGGGGGCGAGCTCTGGAAACACCATATATTTT

d_call: -
j_call: TRBJ2-7
v_call: TRBV27
clone_size: -
cdr3_aa: CASRQGSKTYEQYF
cdr3_nt: TGTGCCAGCAGGCAGGGATCGAAAACCTACGAGCAGTACTTC

d_call: TRBD1
j_call: TRBJ1-5
v_call: TRBV2
clone_size: -
cdr3_aa: CASSLDRDRASQPQHF
cdr3_nt: TGTGCCAGCAGTCTCGACCGGGACAGGGCAAGCCAGCCCCAGCATTTT

d_call: TRBD1
j_call: TRBJ2-2
v_call: TRBV28
clone_size: once
cdr3_aa: CASRNRGPLTKMNTGELFF
cdr3_nt: TGTGCCAGCAGGAACAGGGGCCCGCTAACCAAAATGAACACCGGGGAGCTGTTTTTT

d_call: TRBD2
j_call: TRBJ2-1
v_call: TRBV5-1
clone_size: once
cdr3_aa: CASSYLNQGTRSVF
cdr3_nt: TGCGCCAGCAGCTATTTAAACCAAGGGACTAGATCGGTCTTC

d_call: TRBD1
j_call: TRBJ1-2
v_call: TRBV19
clone_size: -
cdr3_aa: CASSPTGGDYSGGYTF
cdr3_nt: TGTGCCAGTAGTCCCACAGGGGGGGATTATTCAGGAGGCTACACCTTC

d_call: -
j_call: TRBJ1-4
v_call: TRBV7-8
clone_size: -
cdr3_aa: CASSLLPGREKLFF
cdr3_nt: TGTGCCAGCAGCTTATTACCAGGGCGTGAAAAACTGTTTTTT

d_call: -
j_call: TRBJ2-5
v_call: TRBV27
clone_size: -
cdr3_aa: CASRGLGEETQYF
cdr3_nt: TGTGCCAGCAGGGGACTGGGGGAAGAGACCCAGTACTTC

d_call: TRBD1
j_call: TRBJ1-4
v_call: TRBV7-2
clone_size: -
cdr3_aa: CASSPDRGNEKLFF
cdr3_nt: TGTGCCAGCAGCCCGGACAGGGGGAATGAAAAACTGTTTTTT

d_call: TRBD1
j_call: TRBJ1-1
v_call: TRBV6-5
clone_size: -
cdr3_aa: CASSIGQGNTEAFF
cdr3_nt: TGTGCCAGCAGTATCGGACAGGGGAACACTGAAGCTTTCTTT

d_call: -
j_call: TRBJ1-5
v_call: TRBV19
clone_size: -
cdr3_aa: CASSIRDTEINQPQHF
cdr3_nt: TGTGCCAGTAGTATCCGGGACACCGAAATCAATCAGCCCCAGCATTTT

d_call: TRBD2
j_call: TRBJ2-1
v_call: TRBV6-5
clone_size: -
cdr3_aa: CASSMTSGRANEQFF
cdr3_nt: TGTGCCAGCAGCATGACTAGCGGGAGGGCCAATGAGCAGTTCTTC

d_call: -
j_call: TRBJ1-2
v_call: TRBV24-1
clone_size: -
cdr3_aa: CATSDRGDYGYTF
cdr3_nt: TGTGCCACCAGTGACAGGGGCGACTATGGCTACACCTTC

d_call: TRBD1
j_call: TRBJ1-2
v_call: TRBV6-5
clone_size: -
cdr3_aa: CASSRTGVGNYGYTF
cdr3_nt: TGTGCCAGCAGTCGTACAGGGGTGGGGAACTATGGCTACACCTTC

d_call: -
j_call: TRBJ2-7
v_call: TRBV4-1
clone_size: -
cdr3_aa: CASSQAWAGQSSSYEQYF
cdr3_nt: TGCGCCAGCAGCCAAGCATGGGCAGGTCAATCCAGCTCCTACGAGCAGTACTTC

d_call: -
j_call: TRBJ1-1
v_call: TRBV2
clone_size: -
cdr3_aa: CASSPRPPLGGLVTFF
cdr3_nt: TGTGCCAGCAGTCCTAGGCCACCCCTTGGGGGCCTGGTTACGTTCTTT

d_call: -
j_call: TRBJ1-1
v_call: TRBV27
clone_size: -
cdr3_aa: CASRTTGDEAFF
cdr3_nt: TGTGCCAGCAGAACTACAGGAGATGAAGCTTTCTTT

d_call: -
j_call: TRBJ2-3
v_call: TRBV9
clone_size: -
cdr3_aa: CASSAGLDTQYF
cdr3_nt: TGTGCCAGCAGCGCAGGGTTGGATACGCAGTATTTT

d_call: -
j_call: TRBJ2-7
v_call: TRBV4-1
clone_size: -
cdr3_aa: CASSRGESSYEQYF
cdr3_nt: TGCGCCAGCAGCCGCGGGGAAAGCTCCTACGAGCAGTACTTC

d_call: TRBD1
j_call: TRBJ1-1
v_call: TRBV5-1
clone_size: -
cdr3_aa: CASSNRDRGVTEAFF
cdr3_nt: TGCGCCAGCAGCAACCGGGACAGAGGTGTCACTGAAGCTTTCTTT

d_call: TRBD1
j_call: TRBJ1-3
v_call: TRBV15
clone_size: -
cdr3_aa: CATSSPLGQGFYENTIYF
cdr3_nt: TGTGCCACCAGCAGCCCCCTCGGACAGGGATTCTATGAAAACACCATATATTTT

d_call: -
j_call: TRBJ1-2
v_call: TRBV6-5
clone_size: -
cdr3_aa: CASSRPSDRSYTF
cdr3_nt: TGTGCCAGCAGCCGCCCCAGCGATCGTAGCTACACCTTC

d_call: -
j_call: TRBJ2-4
v_call: TRBV11-2
clone_size: -
cdr3_aa: CASSPQGKRNIQYF
cdr3_nt: TGTGCCAGCAGCCCGCAGGGGAAAAGGAACATTCAGTACTTC

d_call: TRBD1
j_call: TRBJ2-7
v_call: TRBV6-1
clone_size: -
cdr3_aa: CASSEEGQALYEQYF
cdr3_nt: TGTGCCAGCAGTGAAGAGGGACAGGCGCTCTACGAGCAGTACTTC

d_call: -
j_call: TRBJ2-1
v_call: TRBV7-9
clone_size: -
cdr3_aa: CASSLVTGVLNEQFF
cdr3_nt: TGTGCCAGCAGCTTAGTAACGGGAGTACTCAATGAGCAGTTCTTC

d_call: -
j_call: TRBJ2-3
v_call: TRBV10-3
clone_size: -
cdr3_aa: CAISGVLFTDTQYF
cdr3_nt: TGTGCCATCAGTGGGGTACTATTCACAGATACGCAGTATTTT

d_call: -
j_call: TRBJ2-1
v_call: TRBV18
clone_size: -
cdr3_aa: CASSPLRQTLDEQFF
cdr3_nt: TGTGCCAGCTCACCACTAAGACAGACACTCGATGAGCAGTTCTTC

d_call: -
j_call: TRBJ1-5
v_call: TRBV7-2
clone_size: -
cdr3_aa: CASSLVQGLSNQPQHF
cdr3_nt: TGTGCCAGCAGCTTAGTGCAGGGACTTAGCAATCAGCCCCAGCATTTT

d_call: TRBD1
j_call: TRBJ2-1
v_call: TRBV5-1
clone_size: -
cdr3_aa: CASSSGQGYNEQFF
cdr3_nt: TGCGCCAGCAGCTCGGGACAGGGCTACAATGAGCAGTTCTTC

d_call: -
j_call: TRBJ1-1
v_call: TRBV6-4
clone_size: -
cdr3_aa: CASRATGTNTEAFF
cdr3_nt: TGTGCCAGCAGGGCTACAGGGACGAACACTGAAGCTTTCTTT

d_call: -
j_call: TRBJ2-2
v_call: TRBV7-2
clone_size: -
cdr3_aa: CASSFRQGGTGELFF
cdr3_nt: TGTGCCAGCAGCTTCAGGCAGGGCGGCACCGGGGAGCTGTTTTTT

d_call: -
j_call: TRBJ1-4
v_call: TRBV11-2
clone_size: -
cdr3_aa: CASSFDRHEKLFF
cdr3_nt: TGTGCCAGCAGCTTCGACAGGCATGAAAAACTGTTTTTT

d_call: -
j_call: TRBJ2-2
v_call: TRBV7-9
clone_size: -
cdr3_aa: CASSPAGKGDLRTGELFF
cdr3_nt: TGTGCCAGCAGCCCCGCAGGGAAAGGGGATCTACGCACCGGGGAGCTGTTTTTT